These 11 T cell receptor beta chains were all obtained from the same sample, sequenced in a study of graft-versus-host responses after intestinal transplantation. Libraries were prepared by immunoSEQ multiplex PCR; TCRdb keeps only in-frame clonotypes and omits some of them. The sample includes about 97,000 clones, 90% of them seen just once. The source material was PBMCs, sampled around 68 weeks after intestinal transplant. The receptor set was obtained from a human patient who received an intestinal transplant, so some T cells may come from the graft donor.

This clone turned up a few times. This sequence joins TRBV2 and TRBJ2-2; the D gene is possibly TRBD2 (5 bases). V lost 4 bases and J lost 4, with 7 bases in between. Germline assignment: CDR1 SNHLY and CDR2 FYNNEI. The CDR3 has 13 amino acids. In DNA form, the CDR3 reads TGTGCCAGCAGTGGGGAGACCACCGGGGAGCTGTTTTTT. Translation gives CASSGETTGELFF. Using reference TRBV2 and TRBJ2-2 for the parts outside the CDR3, the full variable domain is EPEVTQTPSHQVTQMGQEVILRCVPISNHLYFYWYRQILGQKVEFLVSFYNNEISEKSEIFDDQFSVERPDGSNFTLKIRSTKLEDSAMYFCASSGETTGELFFGEGSRLTVL.

This chain uses TRBV21-1 with TRBJ1-6. TRBV21-1 is a known pseudogene. This CDR3 has 17 amino acids. The CDR3 is CASSKAPRWVTVSPLHF. The CDR3, as DNA: TGTGCCAGCAGCAAAGCCCCTCGGTGGGTCACGGTTTCACCCCTCCACTTT.

This chain joins TRBV18 and TRBJ2-3, with 7 bases identical to TRBD2. CDR1 is KGHSH and CDR2 is LQKENI in the germline V gene. With V trimmed by 6 bases and J by 2 bases, 5 bases remained unmatched. CDR3 size: 14 residues. CDR3: CASSRGVATDTQYF. In nucleotides, the CDR3 is TGTGCCAGCTCCCGGGGGGTCGCCACAGATACGCAGTATTTT. Filled out from reference TRBV18 and TRBJ2-3, the complete variable domain reads NAGVMQNPRHLVRRRGQEARLRCSPMKGHSHVYWYRQLPEEGLKFMVYLQKENIIDESGMPKERFSAEFPKEGPSILRIQQVVRGDSAAYFCASSRGVATDTQYFGPGTRLTVL.

The chain has TRBV5-1 and TRBJ2-5; D unresolved. This CDR3 contains 14 residues. Germline lookup yields CDR1 SGHRS and CDR2 YFSETQ. The ends were cut back, 6 bases at V and 4 bases at J, with 16 bases in the middle. The CDR3: CASTLVGKGETQYF. The CDR3 bases are TGCGCCAGCACCCTAGTGGGGAAGGGAGAGACCCAGTACTTC.

This chain uses TRBV11-1 with TRBJ1-1; no definite D call. CDR1 and CDR2 from the germline V gene are SGHAT and FQDESV (reference sequence). V was cut by 1 base and J by 6 bases, with 9 bases left in between. The CDR3 has 13 amino acids. DNA of the CDR3: TGTGCCAGCAGCTTAGAAGGTTTCGCTGAAGCTTTCTTT. Translated, it gives CASSLEGFAEAFF.

This chain links TRBV2 with TRBJ2-2; 11 bases are a match to TRBD1. The CDR3 covers 14 residues. Per the germline V gene, CDR1 is SNHLY and CDR2 is FYNNEI. The ends lost 6 bases at V and 5 bases at J; junction bases unmatched: 2. In nucleotides, the CDR3 is TGTGCCAGCAGCGGGACAGGGGGGACCGGGGAGCTGTTTTTT. Protein product: CASSGTGGTGELFF.

This chain uses TRBV27 with TRBJ2-3; 7 bases align to TRBD1. The trim removed 8 bases at V and 2 bases at J, leaving 16 bases unmatched. There are 17 residues in the CDR3. The germline V gene encodes CDR1 MNHEY and CDR2 SMNVEV (reference sequence). The CDR3 is CASSKAPGQYNTDTQYF. CDR3 bases: TGTGCCAGCTCTAAAGCCCCGGGACAGTATAACACAGATACGCAGTATTTT.

In DNA form, the CDR3 reads TGTGCCAGCAGGCAGGGACAGGAAGCTTTCTTT. This translates into CASRQGQEAFF. V and J are TRBV2 and TRBJ1-1, with 7 bases aligning to TRBD1. Unmatched junction bases numbered 3, after V lost 6 bases and J lost 8 bases. The CDR3 extends over 11 amino acids. Looked up from germline, CDR1 is SNHLY and CDR2 is FYNNEI. The whole variable domain, remainder taken from reference TRBV2 and TRBJ1-1, is EPEVTQTPSHQVTQMGQEVILRCVPISNHLYFYWYRQILGQKVEFLVSFYNNEISEKSEIFDDQFSVERPDGSNFTLKIRSTKLEDSAMYFCASRQGQEAFFGQGTRLTVV.

This clone has a single count. CDR3 nucleotides: TGCGCCAGCAGTGAGTGGACAGGAGCTACCACAGATACGCAGTATTTT. This codes for CASSEWTGATTDTQYF. The chain has TRBV10-1 and TRBJ2-3; TRBD1 aligns across 7 bases. CDR3 length: 16 residues. Germline-derived CDR1 and CDR2 are WNHNN and SYGVQD (reference sequence). Trimming took 1 base from V and 2 from J; bases not matched to a gene: 6.

The V gene is TRBV11-3, the J gene TRBJ2-2; a weak D match, TRBD1 (5 bases). Trimming removed 5 bases at V and 7 bases at J, with 14 bases between. Germline assignment: CDR1 SGHNT and CDR2 YENEEA. There are 14 residues in the CDR3. The CDR3 DNA reads TGTGCCAGCAGCGCCCAGGGATGGGGCGGGGAGCTGTTTTTT. It encodes CASSAQGWGGELFF.

The J gene is TRBJ1-6, the V gene TRBV6-4, with TRBD1 matching over 10 bases. The germline V gene has CDR1 MRHNA and CDR2 SNTAGT. V was clipped by 3 bases and J by 7 bases; unmatched bases: 6. The CDR3 length is 16 residues. The DNA of the CDR3 is TGTGCCAGCAGTGATGGACAGGGGGTTTCGAATTCACCCCTCCACTTT. The encoded protein is CASSDGQGVSNSPLHF.